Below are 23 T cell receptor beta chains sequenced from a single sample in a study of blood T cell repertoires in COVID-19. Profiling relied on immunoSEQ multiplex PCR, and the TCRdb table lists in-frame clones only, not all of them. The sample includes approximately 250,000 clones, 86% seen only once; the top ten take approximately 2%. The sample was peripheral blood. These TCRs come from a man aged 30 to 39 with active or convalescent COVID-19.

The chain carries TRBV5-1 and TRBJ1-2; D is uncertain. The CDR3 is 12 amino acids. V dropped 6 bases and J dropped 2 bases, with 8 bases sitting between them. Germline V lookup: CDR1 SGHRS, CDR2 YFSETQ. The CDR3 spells CASKNSNYGYTF. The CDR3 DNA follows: TGCGCCAGCAAGAACTCCAACTATGGCTACACCTTC.

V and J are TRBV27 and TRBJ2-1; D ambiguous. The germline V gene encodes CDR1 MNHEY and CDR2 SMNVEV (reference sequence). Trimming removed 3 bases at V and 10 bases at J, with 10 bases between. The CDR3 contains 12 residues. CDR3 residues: CASSFGLNEQFF. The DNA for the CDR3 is TGTGCCAGCAGTTTTGGGCTGAACGAGCAGTTCTTC.

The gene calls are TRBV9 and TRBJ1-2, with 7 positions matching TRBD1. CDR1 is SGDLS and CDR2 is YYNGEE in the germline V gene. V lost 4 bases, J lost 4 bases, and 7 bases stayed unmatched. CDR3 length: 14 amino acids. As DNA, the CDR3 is TGTGCCAGCAGCAAACCGGGACAGAGCTATGGCTACACCTTC. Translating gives CASSKPGQSYGYTF.

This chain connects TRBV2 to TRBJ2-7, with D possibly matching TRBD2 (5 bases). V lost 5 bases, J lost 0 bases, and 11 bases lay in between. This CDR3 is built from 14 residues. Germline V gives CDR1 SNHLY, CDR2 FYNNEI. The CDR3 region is CASSLRRDSYEQYF. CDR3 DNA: TGTGCCAGCAGTCTCCGCCGGGACTCCTACGAGCAGTACTTC.

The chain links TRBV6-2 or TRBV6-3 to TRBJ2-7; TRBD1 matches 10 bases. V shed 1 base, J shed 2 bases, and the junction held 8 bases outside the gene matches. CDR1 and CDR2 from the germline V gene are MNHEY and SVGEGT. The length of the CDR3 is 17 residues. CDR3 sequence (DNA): TGTGCCAGCAGTTACTTCGGGACAGGGGCCTTCCCCTACGAGCAGTACTTC. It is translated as CASSYFGTGAFPYEQYF.

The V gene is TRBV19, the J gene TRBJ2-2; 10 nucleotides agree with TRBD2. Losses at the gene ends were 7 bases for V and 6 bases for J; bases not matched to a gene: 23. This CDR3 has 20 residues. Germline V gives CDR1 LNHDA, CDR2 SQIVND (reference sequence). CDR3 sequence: CASTTPNPQRGGPKPGELFF. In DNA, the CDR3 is TGTGCCAGTACCACCCCTAACCCCCAGCGGGGGGGACCTAAGCCCGGGGAGCTGTTTTTT. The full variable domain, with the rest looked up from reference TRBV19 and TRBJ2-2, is DGGITQSPKYLFRKEGQNVTLSCEQNLNHDAMYWYRQDPGQGLRLIYYSQIVNDFQKGDIAEGYSVSREKKESFPLTVTSAQKNPTAFYLCASTTPNPQRGGPKPGELFFGEGSRLTVL.

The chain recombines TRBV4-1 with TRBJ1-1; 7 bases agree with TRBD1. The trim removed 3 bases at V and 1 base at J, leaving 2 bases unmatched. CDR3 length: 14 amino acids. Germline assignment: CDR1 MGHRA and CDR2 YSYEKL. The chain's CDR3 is CASSHGQENTEAFF. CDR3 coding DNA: TGCGCCAGCAGCCACGGACAGGAGAACACTGAAGCTTTCTTT.

CDR3 DNA: TGTGCCAGCAGCACCACTAGCGGGTCCTACAATGAGCAGTTCTTC. Protein sequence: CASSTTSGSYNEQFF. The chain recombines TRBV9 with TRBJ2-1, with 9 bases aligning to TRBD2. Germline V gives CDR1 SGDLS, CDR2 YYNGEE. The CDR3 covers 15 residues. V gave up 4 bases and J gave up 1 base; unmatched junction bases: 3.

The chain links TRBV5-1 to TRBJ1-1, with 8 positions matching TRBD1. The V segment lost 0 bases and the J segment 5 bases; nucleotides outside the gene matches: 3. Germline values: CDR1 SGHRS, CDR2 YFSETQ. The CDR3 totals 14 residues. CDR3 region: CASSLDRGETEAFF. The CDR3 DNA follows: TGCGCCAGCAGCTTGGACAGGGGGGAGACTGAAGCTTTCTTT.

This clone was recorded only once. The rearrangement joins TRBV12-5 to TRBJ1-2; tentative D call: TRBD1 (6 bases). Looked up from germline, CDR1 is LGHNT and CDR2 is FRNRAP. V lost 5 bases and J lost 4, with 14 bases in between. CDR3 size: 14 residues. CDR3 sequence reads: CASGPGDTAYGYTF. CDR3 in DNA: TGTGCTAGTGGTCCAGGGGACACAGCCTATGGCTACACCTTC. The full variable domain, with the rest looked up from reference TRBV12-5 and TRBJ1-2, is DARVTQTPRHKVTEMGQEVTMRCQPILGHNTVFWYRQTMMQGLELLAYFRNRAPLDDSGMPKDRFSAEMPDATLATLKIQPSEPRDSAVYFCASGPGDTAYGYTFGSGTRLTVV.

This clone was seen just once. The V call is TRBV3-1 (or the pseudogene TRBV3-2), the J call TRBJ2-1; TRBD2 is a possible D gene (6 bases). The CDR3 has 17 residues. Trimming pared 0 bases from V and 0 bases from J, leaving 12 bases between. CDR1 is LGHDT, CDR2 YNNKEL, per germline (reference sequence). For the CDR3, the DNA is TGTGCCAGCAGCCAAGAGGGACGGGGGAGCTCCTACAATGAGCAGTTCTTC. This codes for CASSQEGRGSSYNEQFF.

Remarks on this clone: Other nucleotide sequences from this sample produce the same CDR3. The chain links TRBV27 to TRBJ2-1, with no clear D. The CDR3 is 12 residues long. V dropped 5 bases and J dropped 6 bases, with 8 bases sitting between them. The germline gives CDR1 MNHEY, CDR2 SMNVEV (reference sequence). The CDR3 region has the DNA TGTGCCAGCAGTCCGGGTGGCAATGAGCAGTTCTTC. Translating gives CASSPGGNEQFF.

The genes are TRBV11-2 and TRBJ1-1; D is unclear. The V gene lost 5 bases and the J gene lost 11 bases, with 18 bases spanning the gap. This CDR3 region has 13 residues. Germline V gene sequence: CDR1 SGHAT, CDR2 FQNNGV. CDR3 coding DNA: TGTGCCAGCAGCCTGTCGTCGGTTGGGGAGGCTTTCTTT. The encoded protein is CASSLSSVGEAFF.

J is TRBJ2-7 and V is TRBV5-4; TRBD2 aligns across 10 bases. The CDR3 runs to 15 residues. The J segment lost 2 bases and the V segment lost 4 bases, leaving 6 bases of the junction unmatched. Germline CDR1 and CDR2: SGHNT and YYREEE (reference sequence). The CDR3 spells CASSASTSGAYEQYF. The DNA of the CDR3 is TGTGCCAGCAGCGCCTCCACTAGCGGGGCCTACGAGCAGTACTTC. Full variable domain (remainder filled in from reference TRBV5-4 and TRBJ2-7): ETGVTQSPTHLIKTRGQQVTLRCSSQSGHNTVSWYQQALGQGPQFIFQYYREEENGRGNFPPRFSGLQFPNYSSELNVNALELDDSALYLCASSASTSGAYEQYFGPGTRLTVT.

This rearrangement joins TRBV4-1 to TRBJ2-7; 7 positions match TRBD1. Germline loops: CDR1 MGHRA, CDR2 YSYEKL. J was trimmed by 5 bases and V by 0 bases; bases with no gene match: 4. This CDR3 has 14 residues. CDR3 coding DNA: TGCGCCAGCAGCCAAGAGGACACAGGGGACGAGCAGTACTTC. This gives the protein CASSQEDTGDEQYF.

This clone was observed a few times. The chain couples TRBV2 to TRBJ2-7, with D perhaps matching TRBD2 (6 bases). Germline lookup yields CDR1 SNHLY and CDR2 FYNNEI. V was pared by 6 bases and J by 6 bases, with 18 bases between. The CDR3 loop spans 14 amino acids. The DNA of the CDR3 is TGTGCCAGCAGACTAGCTGTCGGCCTGGTCGAGCAGTACTTC. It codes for CASRLAVGLVEQYF.

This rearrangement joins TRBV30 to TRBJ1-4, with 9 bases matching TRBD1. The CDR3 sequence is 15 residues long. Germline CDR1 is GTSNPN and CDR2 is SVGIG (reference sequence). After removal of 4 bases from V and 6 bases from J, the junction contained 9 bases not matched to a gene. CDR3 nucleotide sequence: TGTGCCTGGACCCCAAGGACAGGGGTGGATGAAAAACTGTTTTTT. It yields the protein CAWTPRTGVDEKLFF. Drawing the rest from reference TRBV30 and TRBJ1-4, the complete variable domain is SQTIHQWPATLVQPVGSPLSLECTVEGTSNPNLYWYRQAAGRGLQLLFYSVGIGQISSEVPQNLSASRPQDRQFILSSKKLLLSDSGFYLCAWTPRTGVDEKLFFGSGTQLSVL.

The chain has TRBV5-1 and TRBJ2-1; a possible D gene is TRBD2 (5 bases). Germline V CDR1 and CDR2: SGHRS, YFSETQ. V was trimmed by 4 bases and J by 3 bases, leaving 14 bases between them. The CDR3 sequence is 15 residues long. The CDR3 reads CASSTGLGSYNEQFF. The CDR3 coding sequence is TGCGCCAGCAGCACCGGATTAGGGAGCTACAATGAGCAGTTCTTC.

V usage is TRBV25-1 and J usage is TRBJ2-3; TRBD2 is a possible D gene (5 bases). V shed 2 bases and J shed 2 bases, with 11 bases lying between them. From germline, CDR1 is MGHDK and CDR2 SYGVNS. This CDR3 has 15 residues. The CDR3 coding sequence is TGTGCCAGCAGTGAACGTCAAGACTACACAGATACGCAGTATTTT. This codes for CASSERQDYTDTQYF.

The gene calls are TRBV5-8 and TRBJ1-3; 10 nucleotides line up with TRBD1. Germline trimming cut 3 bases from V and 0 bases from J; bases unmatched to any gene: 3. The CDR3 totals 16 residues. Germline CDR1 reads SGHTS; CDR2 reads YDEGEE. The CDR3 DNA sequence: TGTGCCAGCAGCTCCGGGACAGGGGCCTCTGGAAACACCATATATTTT. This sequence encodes CASSSGTGASGNTIYF. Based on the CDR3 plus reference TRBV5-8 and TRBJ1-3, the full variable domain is EAGVTQSPTHLIKTRGQQATLRCSPISGHTSVYWYQQALGLGLQFLLWYDEGEERNRGNFPPRFSGRQFPNYSSELNVNALELEDSALYLCASSSGTGASGNTIYFGEGSWLTVV.

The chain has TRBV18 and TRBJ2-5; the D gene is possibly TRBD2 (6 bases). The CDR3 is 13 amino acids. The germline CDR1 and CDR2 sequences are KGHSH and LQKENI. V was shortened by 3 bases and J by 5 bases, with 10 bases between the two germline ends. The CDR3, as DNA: TGTGCCAGCTCACCGGGACTTGGGGAGACCCAGTACTTC. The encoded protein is CASSPGLGETQYF.

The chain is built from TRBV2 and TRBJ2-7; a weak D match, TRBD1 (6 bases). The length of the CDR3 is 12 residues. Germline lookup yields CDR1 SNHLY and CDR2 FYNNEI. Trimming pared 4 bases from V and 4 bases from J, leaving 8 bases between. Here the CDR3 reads CASSAGQYEQYF. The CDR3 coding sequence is TGTGCCAGCAGTGCCGGACAGTACGAGCAGTACTTC.

The CDR3 sequence is CASSLGDTGFAAFF. CDR3 nucleotide sequence: TGTGCCAGCAGCTTAGGGGATACGGGGTTCGCAGCTTTCTTT. The chain uses TRBV11-2 and TRBJ1-1; D is unclear. Deletions cut 1 base from V and 10 bases from J, with 16 bases between. The CDR3 contains 14 residues. Germline V lookup: CDR1 SGHAT, CDR2 FQNNGV.